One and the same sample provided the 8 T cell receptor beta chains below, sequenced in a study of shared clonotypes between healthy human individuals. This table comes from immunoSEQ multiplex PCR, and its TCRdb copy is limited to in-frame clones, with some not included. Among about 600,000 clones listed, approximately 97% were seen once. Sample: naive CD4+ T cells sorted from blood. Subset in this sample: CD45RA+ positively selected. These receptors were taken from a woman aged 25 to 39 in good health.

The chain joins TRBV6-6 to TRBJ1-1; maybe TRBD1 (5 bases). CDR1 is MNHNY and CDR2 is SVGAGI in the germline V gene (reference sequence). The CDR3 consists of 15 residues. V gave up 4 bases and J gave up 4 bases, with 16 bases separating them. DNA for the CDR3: TGTGCCAGCAGTTCGTCACAGGTCCAGGGCACTGAAGCTTTCTTT. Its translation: CASSSSQVQGTEAFF.

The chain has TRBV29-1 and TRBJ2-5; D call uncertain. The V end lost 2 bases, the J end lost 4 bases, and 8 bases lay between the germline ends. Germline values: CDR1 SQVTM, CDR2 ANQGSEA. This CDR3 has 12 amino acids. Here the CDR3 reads CSVETIPETQYF. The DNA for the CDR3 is TGCAGCGTTGAAACTATCCCAGAGACCCAGTACTTC.

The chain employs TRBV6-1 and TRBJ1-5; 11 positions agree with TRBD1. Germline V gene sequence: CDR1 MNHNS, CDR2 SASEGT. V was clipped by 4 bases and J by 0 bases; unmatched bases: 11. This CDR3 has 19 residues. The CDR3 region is CASSVGQGVPAPSNQPQHF. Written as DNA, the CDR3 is TGTGCCAGCAGTGTGGGACAGGGGGTGCCCGCACCTAGCAATCAGCCCCAGCATTTT.

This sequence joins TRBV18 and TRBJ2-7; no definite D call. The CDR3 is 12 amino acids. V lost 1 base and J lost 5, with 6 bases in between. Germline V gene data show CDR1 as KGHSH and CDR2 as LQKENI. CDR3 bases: TGTGCCAGCTCACCACTCATGGACGAGCAGTACTTC. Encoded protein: CASSPLMDEQYF.

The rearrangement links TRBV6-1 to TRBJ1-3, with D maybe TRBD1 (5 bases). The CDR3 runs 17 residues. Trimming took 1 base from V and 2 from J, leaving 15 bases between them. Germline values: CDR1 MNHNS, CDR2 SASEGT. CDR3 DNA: TGTGCCAGCAGTGAAGTCGAGGGGCGCGTCGCTGGAAACACCATATATTTT. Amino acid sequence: CASSEVEGRVAGNTIYF.

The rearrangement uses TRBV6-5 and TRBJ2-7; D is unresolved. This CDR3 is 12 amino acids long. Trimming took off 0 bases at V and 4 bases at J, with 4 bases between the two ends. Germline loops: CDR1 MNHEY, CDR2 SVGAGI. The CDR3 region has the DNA TGTGCCAGCAGTTACTCACGGTACGAGCAGTACTTC. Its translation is CASSYSRYEQYF.

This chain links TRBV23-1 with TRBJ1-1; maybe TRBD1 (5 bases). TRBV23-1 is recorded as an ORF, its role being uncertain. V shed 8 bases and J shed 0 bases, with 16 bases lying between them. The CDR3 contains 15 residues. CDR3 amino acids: CASVNDDSLNTEAFF. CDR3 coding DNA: TGCGCCAGCGTTAACGATGACAGCCTGAACACTGAAGCTTTCTTT.

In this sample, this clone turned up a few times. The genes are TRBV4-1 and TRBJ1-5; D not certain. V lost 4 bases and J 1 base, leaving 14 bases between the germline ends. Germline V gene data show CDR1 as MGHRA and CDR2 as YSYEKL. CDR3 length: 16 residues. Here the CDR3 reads CASSRHPDGSNQPQHF. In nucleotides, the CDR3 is TGCGCCAGCAGCCGCCACCCGGACGGAAGCAATCAGCCCCAGCATTTT.